The 9 T cell receptor beta chains reported below all come from one sample, sequenced in a study of T cells in Graves' hyperthyroidism and ophthalmopathy. Using RNA transcripts as the source, TCR beta CDR3 regions were amplified. Researchers ran a first-round RT-PCR on the TCR CDR3 using the HTBI primer set. One entry per CDR3 protein, called by TCRdb with MiXCR from the multiplex PCR reads. The profile shows over 200,000 distinct CDR3 sequences, about 16% of them singletons. The sequenced material came from blood. All receptors derive from a middle-aged man with Graves' hyperthyroidism.

This clonotype was seen ten or more times. The chain uses TRBV5-1 and TRBJ1-1, with D perhaps matching TRBD1 (6 bases). The V end lost 4 bases, the J end lost 2 bases, and 12 bases lay between the germline ends. The CDR3 has 14 residues. Germline V gene sequence: CDR1 SGHRS, CDR2 YFSETQ. In DNA, the CDR3 is TGCGCCAGCAGCAGGGGGACGGTTAACACTGAAGCTTTCTTT. This translates into CASSRGTVNTEAFF.

This clonotype was detected ten times or more. CDR3 sequence (DNA): TGTGCCAGCAGCTTGGGTGGGGGGAACACTGAAGCTTTCTTT. It specifies CASSLGGGNTEAFF. The V gene is TRBV7-2, the J gene TRBJ1-1, with D possibly TRBD1 on 5 matching bases. Germline values: CDR1 SGHTA, CDR2 FQGNSA. The CDR3 contains 14 residues. V was trimmed by 3 bases and J by 1 base, leaving 9 bases between them.

This clonotype showed up many times. The rearrangement uses TRBV11-2 and TRBJ2-5, with a tentative D call TRBD1 (5 bases). CDR3 size: 16 residues. Germline loops: CDR1 SGHAT, CDR2 FQNNGV. V was clipped by 0 bases and J by 9 bases, with 20 bases between them. As DNA, the CDR3 is TGTGCCAGCAGCTTAGATCTTGGGGCCCTACGGTCGGCCCAGTACTTC. This sequence encodes CASSLDLGALRSAQYF. Full variable domain (outside the CDR3, taken from reference TRBV11-2 and TRBJ2-5): EAGVAQSPRYKIIEKRQSVAFWCNPISGHATLYWYQQILGQGPKLLIQFQNNGVVDDSQLPKDRFSAERLKGVDSTLKIQPAKLEDSAVYLCASSLDLGALRSAQYFGPGTRLLVL.

The table lists this clonotype with many counts. The V and J genes are TRBV24-1 and TRBJ2-7; D gene uncertain. This CDR3 is 13 amino acids long. Trimming removed 7 bases at V and 3 bases at J, with 12 bases between. The germline CDR1 and CDR2 sequences are KGHDR and SFDVKD. This chain's CDR3 is CATSRTGGYEQYF. The CDR3 DNA is TGTGCCACCAGCCGAACTGGTGGCTACGAGCAGTACTTC.

This clonotype appeared many times. CDR3 DNA: TGTGCCAGCAGTTTTTTTGGAGGGATGAACACTGAAGCTTTCTTT. As protein: CASSFFGGMNTEAFF. The chain employs TRBV28 and TRBJ1-1; D call uncertain. Germline CDR1 MDHEN, CDR2 SYDVKM. Trimming removed 3 bases at V and 0 bases at J, with 11 bases between. The CDR3 has 15 amino acids.

This clonotype was seen many times. The chain has TRBV5-1 and TRBJ2-1, with D perhaps matching TRBD1 or TRBD2 (5 bases each). Trimming left V 7 bases short and J 9 bases short, with 17 bases between. The CDR3 runs 13 residues. Germline V gives CDR1 SGHRS, CDR2 YFSETQ. The chain's CDR3 is CASSSRALSEQFF. The CDR3 DNA is TGCGCCAGCTCTAGCAGGGCACTTAGTGAGCAGTTCTTC. Combining the CDR3 with reference TRBV5-1 and TRBJ2-1 gives the whole variable domain KAGVTQTPRYLIKTRGQQVTLSCSPISGHRSVSWYQQTPGQGLQFLFEYFSETQRNKGNFPGRFSGRQFSNSRSEMNVSTLELGDSALYLCASSSRALSEQFFGPGTRLTVL.

V usage is TRBV19 and J usage is TRBJ1-1; D possibly corresponds to TRBD1 (5 bases). Trimming stripped 1 base from V and 4 bases from J, with 10 bases between. The CDR3 spans 14 residues. Germline lookup yields CDR1 LNHDA and CDR2 SQIVND (reference sequence). DNA for the CDR3: TGTGCCAGTAGTATAGTTCAGGGAAGCACTGAAGCTTTCTTT. This gives the protein CASSIVQGSTEAFF.

This chain connects TRBV11-2 to TRBJ2-7, with a possible D match to TRBD2 (6 bases). Trimming took 1 base from V and 5 from J, leaving 12 bases between them. CDR1 is SGHAT and CDR2 is FQNNGV in the germline V gene. This CDR3 contains 14 residues. The CDR3 DNA reads TGTGCCAGCAGCTTAGGTCCCGGGGGTGACGAGCAGTACTTC. This sequence encodes CASSLGPGGDEQYF. Drawing the rest from reference TRBV11-2 and TRBJ2-7, the complete variable domain is EAGVAQSPRYKIIEKRQSVAFWCNPISGHATLYWYQQILGQGPKLLIQFQNNGVVDDSQLPKDRFSAERLKGVDSTLKIQPAKLEDSAVYLCASSLGPGGDEQYFGPGTRLTVT.

This clonotype showed up just a few times. The chain is built from TRBV6-2 or TRBV6-3 and TRBJ2-7; D unclear. Trimming removed 4 bases from V and 3 bases from J, with 7 bases in between. The CDR3 spans 12 residues. Germline V gene sequence: CDR1 MNHEY, CDR2 SVGEGT. CDR3 in DNA: TGTGCCAGCAGTTTACGTCACTACGAGCAGTACTTC. Its protein is CASSLRHYEQYF.